This entry lists 15 T cell receptor beta chains sequenced from one sample in a study of cytomegalovirus exposure and HLA in healthy donors. Repertoires were generated with immunoSEQ multiplex PCR, while TCRdb's copy carries only in-frame clones and drops some. The repertoire holds under 200,000 clones, with 86% as singletons. The sequenced sample consisted of PBMCs. The receptors were sampled from a woman in her 30s in good health and CMV-seronegative.

V is TRBV5-1 and J is TRBJ2-1, with D uncertain. The V and J ends lost 3 bases and 0 bases respectively, with 13 bases between them. Per germline, CDR1 SGHRS and CDR2 YFSETQ. The CDR3 covers 16 residues. CDR3 sequence (DNA): TGCGCCAGCAGCTCTAGGGTCTCAAGCTCCTACAATGAGCAGTTCTTC. This encodes CASSSRVSSSYNEQFF.

The chain links TRBV6-5 to TRBJ2-2, with D possibly TRBD2 on 5 matching bases. The germline CDR1 and CDR2 sequences are MNHEY and SVGAGI. The CDR3 is made up of 13 amino acids. V lost 7 bases and J lost 8, with 14 bases in between. The DNA for the CDR3 is TGTGCCAGCACCGTTAGCGAACCAGGGGAGCTGTTTTTT. Protein: CASTVSEPGELFF.

The chain has TRBV5-1 and TRBJ2-5; 7 nucleotides agree with TRBD1. CDR3 size: 15 residues. The germline CDR1 and CDR2 sequences are SGHRS and YFSETQ. V lost 4 bases to trimming and J lost 2 bases; unmatched junction nucleotides: 8. The CDR3 DNA reads as TGCGCCAGCAGCCTCGGACAGGTGATACAAGAGACCCAGTACTTC. Its protein product is CASSLGQVIQETQYF.

This clone occurred a few times. The V and J genes are TRBV7-8 and TRBJ1-5; weak D call: TRBD1 (5 bases). V was pared by 0 bases and J by 6 bases, with 9 bases between. The CDR3 runs 14 residues. Germline CDR1 reads SGHVS; CDR2 reads FQNEAQ. CDR3 amino acids: CASSLAGVGQPQHF. The CDR3 coding sequence is TGTGCCAGCAGCTTAGCGGGGGTGGGTCAGCCCCAGCATTTT.

V gene TRBV9 combines with J gene TRBJ2-6; no reliable D call. The CDR3 contains 15 residues. CDR1 and CDR2 (germline): SGDLS, YYNGEE. V lost 3 bases, J lost 4 bases, and 11 bases lay in between. The CDR3 DNA is TGTGCCAGCAGCGCAGGATCGAGGGGGGCCAACGTCCTGACTTTC. Its protein is CASSAGSRGANVLTF.

This clone was seen just once. The chain joins TRBV29-1 to TRBJ1-2; tentatively, D is TRBD1 (6 bases). The CDR3 sequence is 12 residues long. Germline CDR1 and CDR2: SQVTM and ANQGSEA. V was pared by 7 bases and J by 2 bases, with 11 bases between. CDR3 region: CSAAQGNYGYTF. The CDR3 DNA is TGCAGCGCAGCCCAGGGGAACTATGGCTACACCTTC. The full variable domain, in which reference TRBV29-1 and TRBJ1-2 provide the parts outside the CDR3, is SAVISQKPSRDICQRGTSLTIQCQVDSQVTMMFWYRQQPGQSLTLIATANQGSEATYESGFVIDKFPISRPNLTFSTLTVSNMSPEDSSIYLCSAAQGNYGYTFGSGTRLTVV.

CDR3 sequence reads: CASSLEVLQETQYF. The CDR3 nucleotides read TGTGCCAGCAGCTTGGAGGTTCTACAAGAGACCCAGTACTTC. V and J are TRBV5-4 and TRBJ2-5; no definite D call. This CDR3 is built from 14 residues. Trimming shortened V by 0 bases and J by 2 bases, and 8 bases separated the two germline ends. CDR1 is SGHNT and CDR2 is YYREEE in the germline V gene (reference sequence). The entire variable domain, with the rest obtained from reference TRBV5-4 and TRBJ2-5, is as follows: ETGVTQSPTHLIKTRGQQVTLRCSSQSGHNTVSWYQQALGQGPQFIFQYYREEENGRGNFPPRFSGLQFPNYSSELNVNALELDDSALYLCASSLEVLQETQYFGPGTRLLVL.

This clone was seen only a few times. CDR3 in amino acids: CASSLRSQGARGGYTF. Written as DNA, the CDR3 is TGTGCCAGCAGCTTAAGGAGCCAGGGGGCGCGTGGAGGCTACACCTTC. V and J are TRBV7-6 and TRBJ1-2; 8 nucleotides align to TRBD1. Germline V CDR1 and CDR2: SGHVS, FNYEAQ. This CDR3 spans 16 amino acids. With 2 bases clipped from V and 8 bases from J, the junction kept 13 bases outside the gene matches.

The rearrangement joins TRBV11-2 to TRBJ2-1; either TRBD1 or TRBD2 may fit D (5 bases each). Germline CDR1 SGHAT, CDR2 FQNNGV. Trimming took off 6 bases at V and 4 bases at J, with 19 bases between the two ends. This CDR3 contains 16 residues. The CDR3, as DNA: TGTGCCAGCAGTGTTTATCGGGGAGAGGGGTACAATGAGCAGTTCTTC. It is translated as CASSVYRGEGYNEQFF. Based on the CDR3 plus reference TRBV11-2 and TRBJ2-1, the full variable domain is EAGVAQSPRYKIIEKRQSVAFWCNPISGHATLYWYQQILGQGPKLLIQFQNNGVVDDSQLPKDRFSAERLKGVDSTLKIQPAKLEDSAVYLCASSVYRGEGYNEQFFGPGTRLTVL.

The chain is built from TRBV27 and TRBJ2-7, with a possible D match to TRBD2 (5 bases). Trimming took off 7 bases at V and 4 bases at J, with 11 bases between the two ends. The CDR3 contains 12 residues. Per germline, CDR1 MNHEY and CDR2 SMNVEV (reference sequence). DNA for the CDR3: TGTGCCAGCACGGGTGAGGGTTACGAGCAGTACTTC. Translation: CASTGEGYEQYF.

For the CDR3, the DNA is TGTGCCAGCAGTTTATCGTCACACCGAAGCTCCTACGAGCAGTACTTC. Residues: CASSLSSHRSSYEQYF. The genes are TRBV27 and TRBJ2-7; D is unclear. V dropped 0 bases and J dropped 0 bases, with 12 bases sitting between them. There are 16 residues in the CDR3. Germline V CDR1 and CDR2: MNHEY, SMNVEV (reference sequence).

The chain is built from TRBV13 and TRBJ1-6; 7 bases map to TRBD1. J lost 7 bases, V lost 6 bases, and 9 bases had no gene match. CDR3 length: 15 residues. Germline V lookup: CDR1 PRHDT, CDR2 FYEKMQ (reference sequence). Here the CDR3 DNA reads TGTGCCAGCAGAGATCCGGGACAGCTGAATTCACCCCTCCACTTT. Translated: CASRDPGQLNSPLHF.

In nucleotides, the CDR3 is TGTGCCAGCAGCGCGGACAGGGGGCGAGCTTTCTTT. Translating gives CASSADRGRAFF. The gene calls are TRBV2 and TRBJ1-1, with 11 bases matching TRBD1. Germline lookup yields CDR1 SNHLY and CDR2 FYNNEI. The CDR3 has 12 amino acids. The ends lost 6 bases at V and 10 bases at J; junction bases unmatched: 4.

This clone showed up just once. The chain joins TRBV30 to TRBJ1-5; perhaps TRBD1 as D (5 bases). The CDR3 contains 14 residues. Germline CDR1 reads GTSNPN; CDR2 reads SVGIG (reference sequence). V shed 3 bases and J shed 5 bases, with 14 bases lying between them. The CDR3 reads CAWSPLGEHQPQHF. The DNA for the CDR3 is TGTGCCTGGAGCCCTTTGGGGGAGCATCAGCCCCAGCATTTT. Full variable domain (rest looked up from reference TRBV30 and TRBJ1-5): SQTIHQWPATLVQPVGSPLSLECTVEGTSNPNLYWYRQAAGRGLQLLFYSVGIGQISSEVPQNLSASRPQDRQFILSSKKLLLSDSGFYLCAWSPLGEHQPQHFGDGTRLSIL.

The V gene is TRBV28, the J gene TRBJ2-6; D perhaps matches TRBD2 (6 bases). V dropped 6 bases and J dropped 1 base, with 10 bases sitting between them. The CDR3 is 15 residues long. Per germline, CDR1 MDHEN and CDR2 SYDVKM. Here the CDR3 DNA reads TGTGCCAGCAGCCCCGGGGGATCTGGGGCCAACGTCCTGACTTTC. Its protein product is CASSPGGSGANVLTF.